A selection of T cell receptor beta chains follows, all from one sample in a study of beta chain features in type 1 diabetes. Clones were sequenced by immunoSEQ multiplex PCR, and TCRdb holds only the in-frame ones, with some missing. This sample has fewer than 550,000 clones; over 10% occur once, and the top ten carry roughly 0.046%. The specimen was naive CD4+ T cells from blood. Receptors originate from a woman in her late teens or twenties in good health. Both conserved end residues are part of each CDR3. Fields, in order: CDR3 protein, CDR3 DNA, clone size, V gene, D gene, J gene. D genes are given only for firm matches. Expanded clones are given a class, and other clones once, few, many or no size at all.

cdr3_aa: CASSLSAGSDTQYF; cdr3_nt: TGTGCCAGCAGCTTATCCGCGGGCTCAGATACGCAGTATTTT; clone_size: few; v_call: TRBV7-2; d_call: -; j_call: TRBJ2-3
cdr3_aa: CASSLAGDRAGELFF; cdr3_nt: TGTGCCAGCAGCTTGGCCGGGGACAGGGCCGGGGAGCTGTTTTTT; clone_size: -; v_call: TRBV5-4; d_call: TRBD1; j_call: TRBJ2-2
cdr3_aa: CAWSQFRTSGSAYTQYF; cdr3_nt: TGTGCCTGGAGCCAGTTCCGGACTAGCGGGAGTGCATATACGCAGTATTTT; clone_size: few; v_call: TRBV30; d_call: TRBD2; j_call: TRBJ2-3
cdr3_aa: CASSKQGVKNIQYF; cdr3_nt: TGTGCCAGCAGCAAACAGGGGGTCAAAAACATTCAGTACTTC; clone_size: -; v_call: TRBV7-3; d_call: TRBD1; j_call: TRBJ2-4
cdr3_aa: CASSERGSGGTDTQYF; cdr3_nt: TGTGCCAGCAGTGAAAGGGGTAGCGGAGGCACAGATACGCAGTATTTT; clone_size: few; v_call: TRBV6-1; d_call: -; j_call: TRBJ2-3
cdr3_aa: CASSLVRVSRGSTDTQYF; cdr3_nt: TGTGCCAGCAGCTTAGTACGGGTATCGAGGGGAAGCACAGATACGCAGTATTTT; clone_size: few; v_call: TRBV11-1; d_call: -; j_call: TRBJ2-3
cdr3_aa: CATSSRGGYGYTF; cdr3_nt: TGTGCCACCAGCAGCCGGGGCGGCTATGGCTACACCTTC; clone_size: few; v_call: TRBV15; d_call: -; j_call: TRBJ1-2
cdr3_aa: CASSLGSAGLGTEAFF; cdr3_nt: TGTGCCAGCAGCCTAGGGTCAGCAGGCCTAGGGACTGAAGCTTTCTTT; clone_size: -; v_call: TRBV7-3; d_call: -; j_call: TRBJ1-1
cdr3_aa: CAWSVDRENEAFF; cdr3_nt: TGTGCCTGGAGTGTGGACAGGGAAAATGAAGCTTTCTTT; clone_size: few; v_call: TRBV30; d_call: TRBD1; j_call: TRBJ1-1
cdr3_aa: CASRKLAGGQNIQYF; cdr3_nt: TGTGCCAGCAGAAAACTAGCGGGAGGTCAAAACATTCAGTACTTC; clone_size: few; v_call: TRBV6-5; d_call: TRBD2; j_call: TRBJ2-4
cdr3_aa: CASHGLTEAFF; cdr3_nt: TGTGCCTCTCACGGGCTTACTGAAGCTTTCTTT; clone_size: few; v_call: TRBV30; d_call: -; j_call: TRBJ1-1
cdr3_aa: CAWKLPGGELFF; cdr3_nt: TGTGCCTGGAAACTACCGGGCGGGGAGCTGTTTTTT; clone_size: many; v_call: TRBV30; d_call: -; j_call: TRBJ2-2
cdr3_aa: CAISERGETQYF; cdr3_nt: TGTGCCATCAGTGAGCGGGGAGAGACCCAGTACTTC; clone_size: few; v_call: TRBV10-3; d_call: -; j_call: TRBJ2-5
cdr3_aa: CASSVGDRRNEQFF; cdr3_nt: TGTGCCAGCAGCGTAGGAGACAGGCGCAATGAGCAGTTCTTC; clone_size: -; v_call: TRBV9; d_call: -; j_call: TRBJ2-1
cdr3_aa: CASSLAGGRGEQFF; cdr3_nt: TGTGCCAGCAGCTTAGCGGGAGGACGTGGTGAGCAGTTCTTC; clone_size: -; v_call: TRBV7-9; d_call: -; j_call: TRBJ2-1
cdr3_aa: CASSLEPGSSYEQYF; cdr3_nt: TGTGCCAGCAGCTTAGAGCCAGGTTCCTCCTACGAGCAGTACTTC; clone_size: -; v_call: TRBV7-8; d_call: -; j_call: TRBJ2-7
cdr3_aa: CASSLVVGTQQETQYF; cdr3_nt: TGCGCCAGCAGCTTGGTCGTAGGGACACAACAAGAGACCCAGTACTTC; clone_size: -; v_call: TRBV5-1; d_call: -; j_call: TRBJ2-5
cdr3_aa: CASSFLYLDTEAFF; cdr3_nt: TGTGCCAGCAGCTTCCTATATTTAGACACTGAAGCTTTCTTT; clone_size: -; v_call: TRBV5-6; d_call: -; j_call: TRBJ1-1
cdr3_aa: CASSLTGLAGVINEQFF; cdr3_nt: TGTGCCAGCAGCTTAACGGGACTAGCGGGAGTAATCAATGAGCAGTTCTTC; clone_size: few; v_call: TRBV5-4; d_call: TRBD2; j_call: TRBJ2-1
cdr3_aa: CASIYSGYNEQFF; cdr3_nt: TGTGCCAGCATCTATAGCGGCTACAATGAGCAGTTCTTC; clone_size: few; v_call: TRBV7-9; d_call: -; j_call: TRBJ2-1
cdr3_aa: CSGRDRGPGYTF; cdr3_nt: TGCAGCGGCCGGGACAGGGGGCCCGGCTACACCTTC; clone_size: few; v_call: TRBV29-1; d_call: TRBD1; j_call: TRBJ1-2
cdr3_aa: CASTTSGTYEQYF; cdr3_nt: TGTGCCAGCACCACTAGCGGGACCTACGAGCAGTACTTC; clone_size: few; v_call: TRBV7-2; d_call: TRBD2; j_call: TRBJ2-7
cdr3_aa: CASSPGTDRGREQFF; cdr3_nt: TGTGCCAGCAGCCCGGGGACGGACAGGGGGCGGGAGCAGTTCTTC; clone_size: few; v_call: TRBV5-5; d_call: TRBD1; j_call: TRBJ2-1
cdr3_aa: CASSQPSGLTDTQYF; cdr3_nt: TGCGCCAGCAGCCAACCGAGCGGCCTCACAGATACGCAGTATTTT; clone_size: few; v_call: TRBV4-1; d_call: -; j_call: TRBJ2-3
cdr3_aa: CASRIEQGAFDGYTF; cdr3_nt: TGTGCCAGCAGGATTGAACAGGGGGCGTTTGATGGCTACACCTTC; clone_size: few; v_call: TRBV2; d_call: TRBD1; j_call: TRBJ1-2
cdr3_aa: CATSRDRSGYEQYF; cdr3_nt: TGTGCCACCAGCAGAGATAGGTCCGGCTACGAGCAGTACTTC; clone_size: -; v_call: TRBV15; d_call: -; j_call: TRBJ2-7
cdr3_aa: CASSITRGSSGNTIYF; cdr3_nt: TGTGCCAGTAGTATAACTAGGGGATCATCTGGAAACACCATATATTTT; clone_size: few; v_call: TRBV19; d_call: -; j_call: TRBJ1-3
cdr3_aa: CASSLRMNTEAFF; cdr3_nt: TGTGCCAGCAGCCTCAGGATGAACACTGAAGCTTTCTTT; clone_size: few; v_call: TRBV6-5; d_call: -; j_call: TRBJ1-1
cdr3_aa: CASSPGSQETQYF; cdr3_nt: TGTGCCAGCAGCCCAGGGTCCCAAGAGACCCAGTACTTC; clone_size: few; v_call: TRBV7-3; d_call: -; j_call: TRBJ2-5
cdr3_aa: CASSSGLAGYEQYF; cdr3_nt: TGTGCCAGCAGCTCTGGACTAGCGGGATACGAGCAGTACTTC; clone_size: few; v_call: TRBV7-8; d_call: TRBD2; j_call: TRBJ2-7
cdr3_aa: CASSFSTSGGIYNEQFF; cdr3_nt: TGTGCCAGCAGTTTCAGTACCAGCGGGGGGATCTACAATGAGCAGTTCTTC; clone_size: few; v_call: TRBV27; d_call: TRBD2; j_call: TRBJ2-1
cdr3_aa: CASSLGPGLAGNEQFF; cdr3_nt: TGTGCCAGCAGCTTAGGGCCCGGCCTAGCGGGCAATGAGCAGTTCTTC; clone_size: -; v_call: TRBV7-8; d_call: TRBD2; j_call: TRBJ2-1
cdr3_aa: CSVRQGMGTEAFF; cdr3_nt: TGCAGCGTGAGACAGGGTATGGGCACTGAAGCTTTCTTT; clone_size: few; v_call: TRBV29-1; d_call: TRBD1; j_call: TRBJ1-1
cdr3_aa: CASSLAGILAKNIQYF; cdr3_nt: TGTGCCAGCAGCTTAGCTGGAATCCTAGCCAAAAACATTCAGTACTTC; clone_size: few; v_call: TRBV13; d_call: -; j_call: TRBJ2-4
cdr3_aa: CASSFSWETQETQYF; cdr3_nt: TGCGCCAGCAGCTTTTCATGGGAGACCCAAGAGACCCAGTACTTC; clone_size: -; v_call: TRBV5-1; d_call: -; j_call: TRBJ2-5
cdr3_aa: CASSYTGGNYGYTF; cdr3_nt: TGTGCCAGCAGCTACACAGGGGGTAACTATGGCTACACCTTC; clone_size: few; v_call: TRBV7-2; d_call: TRBD1; j_call: TRBJ1-2
cdr3_aa: CASHTRGASTDTQYF; cdr3_nt: TGTGCCAGCCATACGCGGGGGGCTAGCACAGATACGCAGTATTTT; clone_size: few; v_call: TRBV2; d_call: TRBD2; j_call: TRBJ2-3
cdr3_aa: CASSDPLVRGQENTGELFF; cdr3_nt: TGTGCCAGCAGTGACCCTCTAGTACGAGGGCAGGAAAACACCGGGGAGCTGTTTTTT; clone_size: few; v_call: TRBV2; d_call: -; j_call: TRBJ2-2
cdr3_aa: CASRPGDSYNEQFF; cdr3_nt: TGTGCCAGCAGGCCCGGGGACTCCTACAATGAGCAGTTCTTC; clone_size: -; v_call: TRBV7-2; d_call: -; j_call: TRBJ2-1
cdr3_aa: CASSSRTWSGANVLTF; cdr3_nt: TGTGCCAGCAGTTCCCGGACTTGGTCTGGGGCCAACGTCCTGACTTTC; clone_size: few; v_call: TRBV28; d_call: -; j_call: TRBJ2-6
cdr3_aa: CASSAEDFTPGANVLTF; cdr3_nt: TGTGCCAGCAGTGCGGAGGACTTCACACCTGGGGCCAACGTCCTGACTTTC; clone_size: -; v_call: TRBV2; d_call: -; j_call: TRBJ2-6